The 28 T cell receptor beta chains listed next were all sequenced from one sample in a study of blood T cell repertoires in COVID-19. Measured with immunoSEQ multiplex PCR; TCRdb has only the in-frame clones, and not every one. This table has roughly 230,000 clones, 70% to 90% appearing once. Sample: peripheral blood. These receptors were taken from a man aged 35 to 55 with acute or convalescent COVID-19.

The gene calls are TRBV28 and TRBJ1-2; 11 bases match TRBD1. The germline gives CDR1 MDHEN, CDR2 SYDVKM. The CDR3 is made up of 15 amino acids. Trimming took 7 bases from V and 8 from J; bases not matched to a gene: 12. CDR3 loop: CASNGQGAQYWGYTF. Here the CDR3 DNA reads TGTGCCAGCAATGGACAGGGGGCGCAGTATTGGGGCTACACCTTC.

The V and J genes are TRBV18 and TRBJ1-2; D is unclear. The germline V gene has CDR1 KGHSH and CDR2 LQKENI. V was clipped by 4 bases and J by 12 bases, with 18 bases between them. The CDR3 is 13 amino acids. The CDR3 here is CASSQNTDSSHTF. CDR3 DNA sequence: TGTGCCAGCTCACAAAACACTGACTCGTCCCACACCTTC.

V gene TRBV2 combines with J gene TRBJ2-3, with TRBD2 matching over 12 bases. CDR1 and CDR2 from the germline V gene are SNHLY and FYNNEI. CDR3 length: 16 residues. The V segment lost 6 bases and the J segment 2 bases; nucleotides outside the gene matches: 6. The CDR3 nucleotides are TGTGCCAGCAGCTTGTGGACTAGCGGGGTCACAGATACGCAGTATTTT. Protein product: CASSLWTSGVTDTQYF. The full variable domain, rest sourced from reference TRBV2 and TRBJ2-3, is EPEVTQTPSHQVTQMGQEVILRCVPISNHLYFYWYRQILGQKVEFLVSFYNNEISEKSEIFDDQFSVERPDGSNFTLKIRSTKLEDSAMYFCASSLWTSGVTDTQYFGPGTRLTVL.

This clone has a single count. V usage is TRBV19 and J usage is TRBJ1-5; D gene uncertain. The CDR3 is 14 amino acids. From germline, CDR1 is LNHDA and CDR2 SQIVND (reference sequence). Trimming left V 2 bases short and J 0 bases short, with 5 bases between. In DNA, the CDR3 is TGTGCCAGTAGTATAACAGATAGCAATCAGCCCCAGCATTTT. Amino acid sequence: CASSITDSNQPQHF.

The chain uses TRBV6-5 and TRBJ2-7; a possible D gene is TRBD1 (5 bases). V was trimmed by 2 bases and J by 0 bases, leaving 11 bases between them. CDR1 MNHEY and CDR2 SVGAGI come from the germline V gene. This CDR3 region has 15 residues. The CDR3 coding sequence is TGTGCCAGCAGTTACGGGGCGACAAACTCCTACGAGCAGTACTTC. Translated, it gives CASSYGATNSYEQYF.

This sequence joins TRBV7-2 and TRBJ1-2; maybe TRBD1 (6 bases). The V end lost 1 base, the J end lost 9 bases, and 12 bases lay between the germline ends. Germline CDR1 is SGHTA and CDR2 is FQGNSA. The CDR3 contains 13 residues. CDR3 in amino acids: CASSLERGARYTF. CDR3 sequence (DNA): TGTGCCAGCAGCTTAGAGCGGGGGGCCCGCTACACCTTC.

V and J are TRBV7-2 and TRBJ2-1; D might be TRBD1 (6 bases). CDR1 is SGHTA, CDR2 FQGNSA, per germline. The CDR3 length is 12 residues. V was trimmed by 1 base and J by 9 bases, leaving 7 bases between them. Here the CDR3 DNA reads TGTGCCAGCAGCTTAGACAGGGTTGAGCAGTTCTTC. Translated: CASSLDRVEQFF.

The chain employs TRBV7-6 and TRBJ2-1, with 8 bases aligning to TRBD2. From germline, CDR1 is SGHVS and CDR2 FNYEAQ. CDR3 length: 15 amino acids. The trim removed 5 bases at V and 5 bases at J, leaving 8 bases unmatched. This CDR3 is CASSRAGVADNEQFF. The CDR3 coding sequence is TGTGCCAGCAGCCGAGCGGGGGTAGCGGACAATGAGCAGTTCTTC.

This chain uses TRBV5-1 with TRBJ2-3; TRBD2 aligns across 9 bases. J lost 5 bases, V lost 3 bases, and 7 bases had no gene match. CDR3 length: 15 amino acids. Germline CDR1 and CDR2: SGHRS and YFSETQ. CDR3 sequence: CASSSQGLAGDTQYF. CDR3 nucleotides: TGCGCCAGCAGCTCGCAGGGACTAGCTGGAGATACGCAGTATTTT.

The chain joins TRBV11-3 to TRBJ2-2, with D possibly matching TRBD1 (6 bases). The germline V and J ends were trimmed by 1 base and 0 bases, with 15 bases remaining between them. The germline V gene has CDR1 SGHNT and CDR2 YENEEA. The CDR3 is 18 amino acids. CDR3 nucleotide sequence: TGTGCCAGCAGCTTAGCCTCTTTGGACAGAACGAACACCGGGGAGCTGTTTTTT. It yields the protein CASSLASLDRTNTGELFF. The full variable domain, in which reference TRBV11-3 and TRBJ2-2 provide the parts outside the CDR3, is EAGVVQSPRYKIIEKKQPVAFWCNPISGHNTLYWYLQNLGQGPELLIRYENEEAVDDSQLPKDRFSAERLKGVDSTLKIQPAELGDSAVYLCASSLASLDRTNTGELFFGEGSRLTVL.

This chain joins TRBV5-1 and TRBJ1-3; tentatively, D is TRBD1 (5 bases). The germline V gene encodes CDR1 SGHRS and CDR2 YFSETQ. Trimming removed 3 bases at V and 6 bases at J, with 19 bases between. CDR3 length: 16 amino acids. The chain's CDR3 is CASSSSWGDLKNTIYF. CDR3 coding DNA: TGCGCCAGCAGCTCCTCTTGGGGGGACCTGAAAAACACCATATATTTT.

J is TRBJ1-1 and V is TRBV11-2; no definite D call. The V end was cut by 3 bases, the J end by 3 bases, with 5 bases between. The length of the CDR3 is 12 residues. Germline values: CDR1 SGHAT, CDR2 FQNNGV. CDR3 nucleotide sequence: TGTGCCAGCAGCTTTCGGGACACTGAAGCTTTCTTT. This encodes CASSFRDTEAFF.

This clone came up a few times. The chain has TRBV6-6 and TRBJ2-1, with D possibly TRBD1 on 6 matching bases. The CDR3 is 15 residues long. The germline V gene has CDR1 MNHNY and CDR2 SVGAGI (reference sequence). Trimming left V 7 bases short and J 0 bases short, with 13 bases between. CDR3 in DNA: TGTGCCAGCAAAAGGCAGGGGAGCTCCTACAATGAGCAGTTCTTC. This sequence encodes CASKRQGSSYNEQFF.

The rearrangement joins TRBV2 to TRBJ1-5; 7 bases are shared with TRBD1. The CDR3 loop spans 13 amino acids. V was clipped by 7 bases and J by 7 bases; unmatched bases: 7. CDR1 is SNHLY, CDR2 FYNNEI, per germline. As DNA, the CDR3 is TGTGCCAGCACAAGAGACAGGGAACAGCCCCAGCATTTT. Protein sequence: CASTRDREQPQHF.

This chain uses TRBV24-1 with TRBJ1-1; possibly TRBD1 for D (6 bases). The germline V gene has CDR1 KGHDR and CDR2 SFDVKD. Deletions cut 3 bases from V and 3 bases from J, with 13 bases between. The CDR3 has 15 amino acids. The CDR3 spells CATSDGRGGHTEAFF. The DNA of the CDR3 is TGTGCCACCAGTGATGGTAGGGGGGGCCACACTGAAGCTTTCTTT.

This chain uses TRBV5-4 with TRBJ2-7, with a tentative D call TRBD2 (5 bases). The CDR3 length is 13 residues. V lost 2 bases and J lost 4, with 10 bases in between. The germline gives CDR1 SGHNT, CDR2 YYREEE (reference sequence). As DNA, the CDR3 is TGTGCCAGCAGCTTAGGAGGAGGATACGAGCAGTACTTC. This translates into CASSLGGGYEQYF. The full variable domain, with the rest looked up from reference TRBV5-4 and TRBJ2-7, is ETGVTQSPTHLIKTRGQQVTLRCSSQSGHNTVSWYQQALGQGPQFIFQYYREEENGRGNFPPRFSGLQFPNYSSELNVNALELDDSALYLCASSLGGGYEQYFGPGTRLTVT.

V and J are TRBV7-3 and TRBJ2-1; D is perhaps TRBD1 (5 bases). V lost 0 bases and J 0 bases, leaving 6 bases between the germline ends. This CDR3 comprises 15 residues. Per germline, CDR1 SGHTA and CDR2 FQGTGA. The CDR3 nucleotides are TGTGCCAGCAGCTTAACAGGGGACTCCTACAATGAGCAGTTCTTC. Translation gives CASSLTGDSYNEQFF.

The chain uses TRBV13 and TRBJ1-2; D remains ambiguous. V was pared by 2 bases and J by 8 bases, with 15 bases between. This CDR3 comprises 14 residues. In germline, CDR1 is PRHDT, CDR2 FYEKMQ (reference sequence). The CDR3 spells CASSLHLEAAGYTF. The CDR3 bases are TGTGCCAGCAGCTTACATTTAGAGGCGGCGGGCTACACCTTC.

The rearrangement joins TRBV19 to TRBJ1-5; a weak D match, TRBD1 (6 bases). The CDR3 contains 14 residues. CDR1 and CDR2 (germline): LNHDA, SQIVND (reference sequence). The V end lost 3 bases, the J end lost 6 bases, and 12 bases lay between the germline ends. The CDR3 DNA reads TGTGCCAGTAGTATCGGGGGGGCGACTCAGCCCCAGCATTTT. Its translation: CASSIGGATQPQHF.

The chain recombines TRBV24-1 with TRBJ1-2; D possibly corresponds to TRBD1 (6 bases). The CDR3 covers 15 residues. V gave up 3 bases and J gave up 6 bases, with 16 bases separating them. From germline, CDR1 is KGHDR and CDR2 SFDVKD. The chain's CDR3 is CATSDAGRGANGYTF. Here the CDR3 DNA reads TGTGCCACCAGTGATGCCGGGCGGGGGGCCAATGGCTACACCTTC.

The chain combines TRBV18 with TRBJ1-6, with 8 bases lining up with TRBD1. The CDR3 is made up of 13 amino acids. The trim removed 1 base at V and 11 bases at J, leaving 1 base unmatched. The V gene's germline CDR1 is KGHSH and CDR2 LQKENI. The CDR3 DNA is TGTGCCAGCTCACCACAGGACAGGGCACCCCTCCACTTT. Translation gives CASSPQDRAPLHF.

This chain links TRBV7-2 with TRBJ1-2; TRBD1 aligns across 9 bases. This CDR3 comprises 15 residues. The J segment lost 4 bases and the V segment lost 3 bases, leaving 6 bases of the junction unmatched. Germline assignment: CDR1 SGHTA and CDR2 FQGNSA. The chain's CDR3 is CASSFPATGGYGYTF. CDR3 in DNA: TGTGCCAGCAGCTTTCCGGCGACAGGGGGCTATGGCTACACCTTC.

The chain has TRBV9 and TRBJ2-7; D is possibly TRBD1 (7 bases). V gave up 9 bases and J gave up 3 bases, with 19 bases separating them. The CDR3 has 14 residues. Germline CDR1 is SGDLS and CDR2 is YYNGEE. The CDR3 reads CANPRGQKIYEQYF. In DNA form, the CDR3 reads TGTGCCAACCCGCGGGGACAGAAAATCTACGAGCAGTACTTC. The entire variable domain, with the rest obtained from reference TRBV9 and TRBJ2-7, is as follows: DSGVTQTPKHLITATGQRVTLRCSPRSGDLSVYWYQQSLDQGLQFLIQYYNGEERAKGNILERFSAQQFPDLHSELNLSSLELGDSALYFCANPRGQKIYEQYFGPGTRLTVT.

The CDR3 nucleotides read TGTGCCAGCAGTCTCAGCGAAAATACGCAGTATTTT. It translates to CASSLSENTQYF. This rearrangement joins TRBV11-3 to TRBJ2-3; D is undetermined. The V and J ends lost 6 bases and 7 bases respectively, with 11 bases between them. The CDR3 has 12 residues. CDR1 and CDR2 from the germline V gene are SGHNT and YENEEA.

This clone was detected only once. V and J are TRBV3-1 (or the pseudogene TRBV3-2) and TRBJ2-1, with 9 bases that match TRBD2. The germline V gene encodes CDR1 LGHDT and CDR2 YNNKEL (reference sequence). This CDR3 has 14 amino acids. V was pared by 4 bases and J by 15 bases, with 13 bases of the junction left unmatched. CDR3 nucleotide sequence: TGTGCCAGCAGCCTTGCCGACCGCGGGGGGGCCTCGTTCTTC. This gives the protein CASSLADRGGASFF.

V is TRBV9 and J is TRBJ2-3; 8 positions match TRBD1. CDR1 SGDLS and CDR2 YYNGEE come from the germline V gene. V lost 2 bases, J lost 10 bases, and 12 bases stayed unmatched. The CDR3 consists of 15 residues. The CDR3 bases are TGTGCCAGCAGCGTCGGACAGGGCCCACCGCCACCGCAGTATTTT. It is translated as CASSVGQGPPPPQYF.

There are a few counts of this clone. V and J are TRBV5-4 and TRBJ1-2; perhaps TRBD1 as D (5 bases). The CDR3 has 13 amino acids. V lost 7 bases and J lost 7, with 17 bases in between. Germline V gene lookup returns CDR1 SGHNT and CDR2 YYREEE (reference sequence). Here the CDR3 reads CASSSPRAPGYTF. In nucleotides, the CDR3 is TGTGCCAGCTCATCCCCCAGGGCGCCTGGCTACACCTTC.

The table lists this clone with many counts. The chain employs TRBV5-1 and TRBJ2-7, with D possibly being TRBD1 (6 bases). The germline V gene encodes CDR1 SGHRS and CDR2 YFSETQ. The CDR3 spans 13 residues. Trimming shortened V by 4 bases and J by 3 bases, and 11 bases separated the two germline ends. The CDR3 is CASSLQQGYEQYF. The DNA for the CDR3 is TGCGCCAGCAGCCTCCAACAGGGCTACGAGCAGTACTTC.